A single sample gave rise to the 15 T cell receptor beta chains below, sequenced in a study of shared clonotypes between healthy human individuals. The naive CD8 population came from CD45RO-negative cells selected for CCR7, without terminally differentiated effector memory CD45RA+ cells. TCRdb's table, derived via immunoSEQ multiplex PCR, lists solely in-frame clones and lacks some. The table lists about 610,000 clones, about 95% of them singletons, with less than 0.12% in the top ten. Sequenced sample: naive CD8+ T cells sorted from blood. The receptors were gathered from a woman aged 30 to 39 in good health.

CDR3: CASSPGSADYEQYF. The DNA of the CDR3 is TGTGCCAGCAGCCCCGGGAGTGCCGACTACGAGCAGTACTTC. This rearrangement joins TRBV9 to TRBJ2-7; D is perhaps TRBD2 (6 bases). CDR1 and CDR2 (germline): SGDLS, YYNGEE. This CDR3 region has 14 residues. Trimming removed 4 bases at V and 3 bases at J, with 14 bases between.

This chain links TRBV27 with TRBJ1-5, with D maybe TRBD1 (5 bases). The V end was cut by 6 bases, the J end by 4 bases, with 19 bases between. The CDR3 consists of 16 residues. CDR1 and CDR2 from the germline V gene are MNHEY and SMNVEV (reference sequence). The CDR3 loop reads CASSQIVAGLNQPQHF. In DNA, the CDR3 is TGTGCCAGCAGCCAAATTGTGGCAGGGTTAAATCAGCCCCAGCATTTT.

V is TRBV9 and J is TRBJ2-2; no clear D. The V gene's germline CDR1 is SGDLS and CDR2 YYNGEE. This CDR3 region has 13 residues. Trimming took 0 bases from V and 7 from J, leaving 7 bases between them. CDR3 DNA sequence: TGTGCCAGCAGCGTAGTTTGGGACGGGGAGCTGTTTTTT. This encodes CASSVVWDGELFF.

The chain recombines TRBV19 with TRBJ2-1, with D uncertain. The CDR3 is made up of 14 amino acids. CDR1 and CDR2 (germline): LNHDA, SQIVND (reference sequence). V was cut by 7 bases and J by 0 bases, with 10 bases left in between. The CDR3 bases are TGTGCCAGTACGGAGCCGAGCTCCTACAATGAGCAGTTCTTC. Translated: CASTEPSSYNEQFF.

The V and J genes are TRBV7-3 and TRBJ1-2; D is uncertain. V lost 5 bases to trimming and J lost 4 bases, with 14 bases between them. CDR3 length equals 14 residues. Per germline, CDR1 SGHTA and CDR2 FQGTGA. As DNA, the CDR3 is TGTGCCAGCAGCCTTGACGGGGTGGGCTATGGCTACACCTTC. Amino acids: CASSLDGVGYGYTF.

The V gene is TRBV27, the J gene TRBJ2-2; TRBD2 matches 14 bases. V lost 4 bases to trimming and J lost 5 bases; unmatched junction nucleotides: 18. This CDR3 has 21 residues. Germline CDR1 is MNHEY and CDR2 is SMNVEV (reference sequence). CDR3 bases: TGTGCCAGCAGTTCGTCGGGGACGGAGGGACTAGCGGGAGTCTGGACCGGGGAGCTGTTTTTT. Its translation is CASSSSGTEGLAGVWTGELFF.

This sequence joins TRBV7-6 and TRBJ2-3; 10 bases are shared with TRBD2. The CDR3 is 17 amino acids. V shed 6 bases, J shed 5 bases, and the junction held 14 bases outside the gene matches. Germline V gives CDR1 SGHVS, CDR2 FNYEAQ. CDR3 DNA sequence: TGTGCCAGCAGTTCCGGTAGGCCTAGCGGGAGCGGAGATACGCAGTATTTT. Translating it yields CASSSGRPSGSGDTQYF.

The V gene is TRBV4-1, the J gene TRBJ2-7; D is uncertain. The germline V gene encodes CDR1 MGHRA and CDR2 YSYEKL. The V gene lost 8 bases and the J gene lost 6 bases, with 23 bases spanning the gap. The CDR3 covers 15 residues. In nucleotides, the CDR3 is TGCGCCAGCCTCCCCTCGGTCGGCTATTCCGCCGAGCAGTACTTC. This gives the protein CASLPSVGYSAEQYF.

The chain joins TRBV10-1 to TRBJ2-3, with TRBD2 matching 8 bases. Germline CDR1 reads WNHNN; CDR2 reads SYGVQD (reference sequence). The CDR3 sequence is 14 residues long. The V segment lost 5 bases and the J segment 6 bases; nucleotides outside the gene matches: 7. This chain's CDR3 is CASSSAGVPDTQYF. CDR3 sequence (DNA): TGCGCCAGCAGTTCAGCGGGAGTCCCCGATACGCAGTATTTT.

The rearrangement joins TRBV28 to TRBJ1-2; D is possibly TRBD1 (5 bases). V lost 4 bases to trimming and J lost 2 bases, with 5 bases between them. Germline V gene data show CDR1 as MDHEN and CDR2 as SYDVKM. The CDR3 is made up of 12 amino acids. The CDR3 is CASSWGNYGYTF. The CDR3 DNA is TGTGCCAGCAGTTGGGGGAACTATGGCTACACCTTC.

The J gene is TRBJ1-1, the V gene TRBV6-5; 12 bases are a match to TRBD1. The CDR3 sequence is 15 residues long. The V gene end was trimmed by 0 bases and the J gene end by 7 bases; junction bases not matched to a gene: 3. The V gene's germline CDR1 is MNHEY and CDR2 SVGAGI. The CDR3 sequence: CASSYSGQGAVEAFF. The CDR3 nucleotides read TGTGCCAGCAGTTACTCGGGACAGGGGGCGGTTGAAGCTTTCTTT.

The chain combines TRBV10-2 with TRBJ2-3; possibly TRBD2 for D (5 bases). The CDR3 is 16 amino acids. Looked up from germline, CDR1 is WSHSY and CDR2 is SAAADI. Trimming stripped 7 bases from V and 0 bases from J, with 17 bases between. CDR3 loop: CASITNSGGSTDTQYF. CDR3 in DNA: TGCGCCAGCATAACGAATAGTGGCGGGAGCACAGATACGCAGTATTTT.

This clone was recorded once. This chain uses TRBV28 with TRBJ1-2, with D tentatively TRBD1 (5 bases). Per the germline V gene, CDR1 is MDHEN and CDR2 is SYDVKM. The CDR3 loop spans 13 amino acids. The V and J ends lost 5 bases and 3 bases respectively, with 10 bases between them. CDR3 residues: CASSGREDYGYTF. The CDR3 bases are TGTGCCAGCAGTGGCAGGGAGGACTATGGCTACACCTTC.

The chain joins TRBV7-8 to TRBJ1-2; 7 bases fit TRBD1. This CDR3 contains 15 residues. Germline V gene lookup returns CDR1 SGHVS and CDR2 FQNEAQ. Losses at the gene ends were 4 bases for V and 3 bases for J; bases not matched to a gene: 8. In DNA form, the CDR3 reads TGTGCCAGCAGCTCACAAACCGGGACAGACTATGGCTACACCTTC. It specifies CASSSQTGTDYGYTF.

This clone appeared a single time. V is TRBV19 and J is TRBJ2-3; D gene unclear. The V gene's germline CDR1 is LNHDA and CDR2 SQIVND (reference sequence). V gave up 6 bases and J gave up 0 bases, with 16 bases separating them. The CDR3 loop spans 16 amino acids. CDR3 sequence: CASRPLGLLSTDTQYF. CDR3 sequence (DNA): TGTGCCAGTAGGCCCCTAGGCCTTCTCAGCACAGATACGCAGTATTTT.